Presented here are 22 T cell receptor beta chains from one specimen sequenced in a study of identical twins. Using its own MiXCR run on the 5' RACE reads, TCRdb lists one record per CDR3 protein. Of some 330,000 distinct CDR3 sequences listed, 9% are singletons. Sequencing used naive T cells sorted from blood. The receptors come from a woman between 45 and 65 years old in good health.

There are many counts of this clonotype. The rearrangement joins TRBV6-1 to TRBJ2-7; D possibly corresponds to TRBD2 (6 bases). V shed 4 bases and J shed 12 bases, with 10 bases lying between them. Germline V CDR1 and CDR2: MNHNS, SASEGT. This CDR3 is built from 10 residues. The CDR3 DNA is TGTGCCAGCAGTGGGAGGGAGACGTACGTC. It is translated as CASSGRETYV.

The CDR3, as DNA: TGCGCCAGCAGCTTACAGGGAAAATTTGATACGCAGTATTTT. Translation gives CASSLQGKFDTQYF. The rearrangement joins TRBV5-1 to TRBJ2-3, with D possibly being TRBD1 (6 bases). This CDR3 comprises 14 residues. Trimming took off 2 bases at V and 6 bases at J, with 13 bases between the two ends. The V gene's germline CDR1 is SGHRS and CDR2 YFSETQ. The variable domain in full, with the rest retrieved from reference TRBV5-1 and TRBJ2-3, is KAGVTQTPRYLIKTRGQQVTLSCSPISGHRSVSWYQQTPGQGLQFLFEYFSETQRNKGNFPGRFSGRQFSNSRSEMNVSTLELGDSALYLCASSLQGKFDTQYFGPGTRLTVL.

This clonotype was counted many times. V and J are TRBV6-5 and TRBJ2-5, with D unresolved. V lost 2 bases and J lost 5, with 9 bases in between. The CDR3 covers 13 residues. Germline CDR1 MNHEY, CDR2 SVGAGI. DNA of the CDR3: TGTGCCAGCAGTTACGGGCGTTGGGAGACCCAGTACTTC. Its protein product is CASSYGRWETQYF.

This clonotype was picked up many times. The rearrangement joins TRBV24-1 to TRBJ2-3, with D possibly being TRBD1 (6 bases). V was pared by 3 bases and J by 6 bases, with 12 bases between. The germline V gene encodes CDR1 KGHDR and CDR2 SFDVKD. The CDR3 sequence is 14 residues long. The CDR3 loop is CATSDLGTWDTQYF. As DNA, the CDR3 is TGTGCCACCAGTGATCTAGGGACATGGGATACGCAGTATTTT.

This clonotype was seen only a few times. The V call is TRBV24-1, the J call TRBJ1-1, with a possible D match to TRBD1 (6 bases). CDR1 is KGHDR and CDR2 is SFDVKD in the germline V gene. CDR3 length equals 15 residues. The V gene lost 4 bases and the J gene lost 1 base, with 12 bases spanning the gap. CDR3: CATSETRGKNTEAFF. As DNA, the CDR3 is TGTGCCACCAGTGAGACCAGGGGTAAGAACACTGAAGCTTTCTTT.

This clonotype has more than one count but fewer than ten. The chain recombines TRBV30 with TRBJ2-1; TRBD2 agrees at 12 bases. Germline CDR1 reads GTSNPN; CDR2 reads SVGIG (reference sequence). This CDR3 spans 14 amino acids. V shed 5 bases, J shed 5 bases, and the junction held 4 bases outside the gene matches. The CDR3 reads CAWEGLAGHNEQFF. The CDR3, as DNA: TGTGCCTGGGAGGGACTAGCGGGCCACAATGAGCAGTTCTTC.

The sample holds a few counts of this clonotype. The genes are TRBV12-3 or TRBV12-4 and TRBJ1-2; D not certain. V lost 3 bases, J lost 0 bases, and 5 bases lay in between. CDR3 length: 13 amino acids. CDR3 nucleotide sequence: TGTGCCAGCAGTTTCTCAACTAACTATGGCTACACCTTC. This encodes CASSFSTNYGYTF.

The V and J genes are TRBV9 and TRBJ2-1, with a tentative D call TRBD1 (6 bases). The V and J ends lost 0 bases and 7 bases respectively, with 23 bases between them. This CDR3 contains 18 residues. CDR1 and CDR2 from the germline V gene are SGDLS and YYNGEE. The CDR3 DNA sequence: TGTGCCAGCAGCGTAGAGGTTAGATCTGGGCAAGGGGGTAATGAGCAGTTCTTC. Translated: CASSVEVRSGQGGNEQFF. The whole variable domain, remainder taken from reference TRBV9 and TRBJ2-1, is DSGVTQTPKHLITATGQRVTLRCSPRSGDLSVYWYQQSLDQGLQFLIQYYNGEERAKGNILERFSAQQFPDLHSELNLSSLELGDSALYFCASSVEVRSGQGGNEQFFGPGTRLTVL.

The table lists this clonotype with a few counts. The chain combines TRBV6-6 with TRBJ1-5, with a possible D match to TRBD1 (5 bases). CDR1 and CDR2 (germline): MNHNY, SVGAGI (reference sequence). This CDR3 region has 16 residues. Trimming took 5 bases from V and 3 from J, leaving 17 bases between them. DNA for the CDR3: TGTGCCAGCAGTCAAGGGTCTGGACATCTCAATCAGCCCCAGCATTTT. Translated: CASSQGSGHLNQPQHF.

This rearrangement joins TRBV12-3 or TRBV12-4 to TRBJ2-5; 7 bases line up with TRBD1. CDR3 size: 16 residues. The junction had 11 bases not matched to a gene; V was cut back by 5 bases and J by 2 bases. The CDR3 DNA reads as TGTGCCAGCAGTCCAGACAGGGTCGGGGCACAAGAGACCCAGTACTTC. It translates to CASSPDRVGAQETQYF.

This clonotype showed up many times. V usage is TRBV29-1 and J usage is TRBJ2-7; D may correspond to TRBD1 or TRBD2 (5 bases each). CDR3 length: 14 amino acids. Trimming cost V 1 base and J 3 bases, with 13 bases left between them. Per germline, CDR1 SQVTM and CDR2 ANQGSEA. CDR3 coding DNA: TGCAGCGTTGAAGGAGGGGACGGATTCTACGAGCAGTACTTC. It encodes CSVEGGDGFYEQYF.

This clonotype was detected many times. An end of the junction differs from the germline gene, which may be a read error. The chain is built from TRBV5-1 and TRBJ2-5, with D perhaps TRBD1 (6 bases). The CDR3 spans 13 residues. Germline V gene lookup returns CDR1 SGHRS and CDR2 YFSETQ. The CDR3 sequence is CASSLVRGETQYF. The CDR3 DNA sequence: TGTGCCAGCAGTCTAGTCAGGGGAGAGACCCAGTACTTC.

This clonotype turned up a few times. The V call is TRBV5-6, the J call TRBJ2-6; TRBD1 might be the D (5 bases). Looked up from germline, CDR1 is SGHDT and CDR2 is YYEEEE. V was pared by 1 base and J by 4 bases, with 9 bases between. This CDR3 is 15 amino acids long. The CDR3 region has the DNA TGTGCCAGCAGCTTGTGGGGCGAGGGGGCCAACGTCCTGACTTTC. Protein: CASSLWGEGANVLTF.

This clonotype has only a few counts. This chain's CDR3 is CASSLLNIGGTEAFF. Written as DNA, the CDR3 is TGCGCCAGCAGCCTTCTGAATATAGGCGGCACTGAAGCTTTCTTT. The V gene is TRBV5-1, the J gene TRBJ1-1; D is undetermined. The germline V gene has CDR1 SGHRS and CDR2 YFSETQ. V shed 4 bases and J shed 4 bases, with 17 bases lying between them. The length of the CDR3 is 15 residues.

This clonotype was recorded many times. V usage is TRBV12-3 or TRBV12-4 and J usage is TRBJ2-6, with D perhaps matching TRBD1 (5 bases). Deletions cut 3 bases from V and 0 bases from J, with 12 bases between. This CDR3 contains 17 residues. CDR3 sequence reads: CASSLGQTPSGANVLTF. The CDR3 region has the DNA TGTGCCAGCAGTTTGGGGCAGACCCCCTCTGGGGCCAACGTCCTGACTTTC.

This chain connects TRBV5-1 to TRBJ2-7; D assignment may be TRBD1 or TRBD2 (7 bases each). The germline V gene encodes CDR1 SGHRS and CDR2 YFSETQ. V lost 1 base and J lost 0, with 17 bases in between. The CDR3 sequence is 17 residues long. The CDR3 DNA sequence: TGCGCCAGCAGCTTGTGGGGGGGACAGCCTTACTCCTACGAGCAGTACTTC. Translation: CASSLWGGQPYSYEQYF.

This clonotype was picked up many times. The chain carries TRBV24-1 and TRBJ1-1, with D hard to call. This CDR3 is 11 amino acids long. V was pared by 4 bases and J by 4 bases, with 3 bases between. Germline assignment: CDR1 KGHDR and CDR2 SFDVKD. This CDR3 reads CATSDRTEAFF. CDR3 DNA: TGTGCCACCAGTGACCGCACTGAAGCTTTCTTT.

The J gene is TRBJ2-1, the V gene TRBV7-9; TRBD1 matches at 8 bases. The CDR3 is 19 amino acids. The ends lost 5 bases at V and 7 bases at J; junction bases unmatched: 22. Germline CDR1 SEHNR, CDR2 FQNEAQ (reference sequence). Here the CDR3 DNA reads TGTGCCAGCAGCCCGAGACCGGGACAGGTTAAATCCTCCCCAAATGAGCAGTTCTTC. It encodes CASSPRPGQVKSSPNEQFF.

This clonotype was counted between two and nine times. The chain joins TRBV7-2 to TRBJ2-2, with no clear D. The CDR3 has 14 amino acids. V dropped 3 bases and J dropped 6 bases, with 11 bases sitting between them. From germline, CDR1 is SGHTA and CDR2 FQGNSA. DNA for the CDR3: TGTGCCAGCAGCTTCGGCCCTGCGGCCGGGGAGCTGTTTTTT. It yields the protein CASSFGPAAGELFF.

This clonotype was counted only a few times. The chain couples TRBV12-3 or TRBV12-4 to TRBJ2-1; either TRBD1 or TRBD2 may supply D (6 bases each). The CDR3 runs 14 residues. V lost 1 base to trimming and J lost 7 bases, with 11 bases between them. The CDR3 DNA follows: TGTGCCAGCAGTTTAGGGGGGGCAACGAATGAGCAGTTCTTC. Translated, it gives CASSLGGATNEQFF.

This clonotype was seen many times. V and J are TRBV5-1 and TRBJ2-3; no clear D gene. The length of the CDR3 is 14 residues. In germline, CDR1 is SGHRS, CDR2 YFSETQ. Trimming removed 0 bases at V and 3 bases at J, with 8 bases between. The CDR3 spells CASSLGVGTDTQYF. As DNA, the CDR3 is TGCGCCAGCAGCTTGGGAGTGGGGACAGATACGCAGTATTTT.

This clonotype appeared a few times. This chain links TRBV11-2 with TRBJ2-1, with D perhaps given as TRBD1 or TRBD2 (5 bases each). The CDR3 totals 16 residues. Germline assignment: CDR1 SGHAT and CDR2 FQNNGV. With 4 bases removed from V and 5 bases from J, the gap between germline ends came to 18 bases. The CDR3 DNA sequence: TGTGCCAGCAGCTCCGGCCCGGGACGACTCGACAATGAGCAGTTCTTC. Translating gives CASSSGPGRLDNEQFF.